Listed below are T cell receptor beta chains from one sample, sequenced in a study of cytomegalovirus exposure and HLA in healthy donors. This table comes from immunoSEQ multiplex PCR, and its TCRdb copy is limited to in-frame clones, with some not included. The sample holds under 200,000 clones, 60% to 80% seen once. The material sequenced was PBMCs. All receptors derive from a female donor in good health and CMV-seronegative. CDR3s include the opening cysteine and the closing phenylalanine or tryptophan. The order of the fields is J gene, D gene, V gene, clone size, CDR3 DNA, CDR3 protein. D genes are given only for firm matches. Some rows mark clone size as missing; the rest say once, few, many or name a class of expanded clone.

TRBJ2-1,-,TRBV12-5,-,TGTGCTAGTGGTTTGGTCGACTCTAATGAGCAGTTCTTC,CASGLVDSNEQFF
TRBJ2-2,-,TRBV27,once,TGTGCCAGCACCCGGACAGTTTTTGGGGACACCGGGGAGCTGTTTTTT,CASTRTVFGDTGELFF
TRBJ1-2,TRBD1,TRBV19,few,TGTGCCAGTAGTACCATCGGACAGGGTACAGGCTACACCTTC,CASSTIGQGTGYTF
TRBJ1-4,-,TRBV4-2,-,TGTGCCAGCAGCCAAGATTCGGGTAGCCAAAATGAAAAACTGTTTTTT,CASSQDSGSQNEKLFF
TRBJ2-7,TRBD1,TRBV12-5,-,TGTGCTAGTGGTTTGGTACTTAAAGGACAGGACCTTTACGAGCAGTACTTC,CASGLVLKGQDLYEQYF
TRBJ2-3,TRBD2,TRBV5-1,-,TGCGCCAGCAGCTCCTGGACTAGCGGGGAGGGGGATACGCAGTATTTT,CASSSWTSGEGDTQYF
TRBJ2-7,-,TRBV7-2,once,TGTGCCAGCAGCTTAGTCCTAGGGGCAGGCGAGCAGTACTTC,CASSLVLGAGEQYF
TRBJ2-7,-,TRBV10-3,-,TGTGCCATCAGTGAGTCCGCCACAGGGACCTCCTACGAGCAGTACTTC,CAISESATGTSYEQYF
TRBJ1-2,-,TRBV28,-,TGTGCCAGCAGTTCCGGGACAAAACTCTATGGCTACACCTTC,CASSSGTKLYGYTF
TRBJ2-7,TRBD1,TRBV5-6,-,TGTGCCAGCAGTTATGGGACAGGGGGCATCCCCGAGCAGTACTTC,CASSYGTGGIPEQYF
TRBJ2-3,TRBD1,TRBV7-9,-,TGTGCCAGCAGCCCGGACAGGGCCCCAGATACGCAGTATTTT,CASSPDRAPDTQYF
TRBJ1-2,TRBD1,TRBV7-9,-,TGTGCCAGCAGCCGGACAGGTGGGAACTATGGCTACACCTTC,CASSRTGGNYGYTF
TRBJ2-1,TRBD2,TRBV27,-,TGTGCCAGCAGTCCCCGACTAGCGGGAGACGATGAGCAGTTCTTC,CASSPRLAGDDEQFF
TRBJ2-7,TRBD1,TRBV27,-,TGTGCCAGCAGTTTATCCGGGACAGCAACCTACGAGCAGTACTTC,CASSLSGTATYEQYF
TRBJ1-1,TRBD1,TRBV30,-,TGTGCCTGGAGTGTCACGACAGGGGCGACTGAAGCTTTCTTT,CAWSVTTGATEAFF
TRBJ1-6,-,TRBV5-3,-,TGTGCCAGAAGCTTGCAATGGAACAGGGTAAGGGATTCACCCCTCCACTTT,CARSLQWNRVRDSPLHF
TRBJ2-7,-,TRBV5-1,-,TGCGCCAGCAGCTTGGACCTATCCTACGAGCAGTACTTC,CASSLDLSYEQYF
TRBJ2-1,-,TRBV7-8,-,TGTGCCAGCAGCTTACAGAGAGGGCACAATGAGCAGTTCTTC,CASSLQRGHNEQFF
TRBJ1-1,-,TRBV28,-,TGTGCCAGCATCCGCGGGGGCAACCTGAACACTGAAGCTTTCTTT,CASIRGGNLNTEAFF
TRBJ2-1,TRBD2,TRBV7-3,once,TGTGCCAGCAGCCCCCTCGGTAGCGGGGGGTCCTACAATGAGCAGTTCTTC,CASSPLGSGGSYNEQFF
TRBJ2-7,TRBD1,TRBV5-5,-,TGTGCCAGCAGTTTTCTCCGGGACAGACAGTACGAGCAGTACTTC,CASSFLRDRQYEQYF
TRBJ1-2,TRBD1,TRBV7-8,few,TGTGCCAGCAGCTTAGGGGGACAGGGGGGAGCTAACTATGGCTACACCTTC,CASSLGGQGGANYGYTF
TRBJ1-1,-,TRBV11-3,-,TGTGCCAGCAGCTTAGGCCAGGAGGGAAACACTGAAGCTTTCTTT,CASSLGQEGNTEAFF
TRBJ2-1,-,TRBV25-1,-,TGTGCCAGCAGTGATCTAGCGCGCTCCTACAATGAGCAGTTCTTC,CASSDLARSYNEQFF
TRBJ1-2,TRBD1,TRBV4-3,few,TGCGCCAGCAGCCAAGGAATACCAGGGGGGAACTATGGCTACACCTTC,CASSQGIPGGNYGYTF
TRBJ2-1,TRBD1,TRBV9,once,TGTGCCAGCAACGACGGGACAGGGTACAATGAGCAGTTCTTC,CASNDGTGYNEQFF
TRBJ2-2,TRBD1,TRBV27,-,TGTGCCAGCAGTTTATACAGGGGTCCCGGGGAGCTGTTTTTT,CASSLYRGPGELFF
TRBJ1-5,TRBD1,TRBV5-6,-,TGTGCCAGCAGCTCTCACCTACAGGGGTATAGCAATCAGCCCCAGCATTTT,CASSSHLQGYSNQPQHF